Presented here are 9 T cell receptor beta chains from one specimen sequenced in a study of control samples from healthy donors and cancer patients. The repertoire was sequenced with immunoSEQ multiplex PCR; TCRdb's copy has only in-frame clones and lacks some. The sample holds approximately 84,000 clones; roughly 91% are singletons and the top ten take more than 15%. Input material: blood. The source of these receptors is a man in his thirties or forties in good health.

The rearrangement joins TRBV4-1 to TRBJ2-2; 11 bases fit TRBD2. With 3 bases clipped from V and 8 bases from J, the junction kept 11 bases outside the gene matches. The CDR3 loop spans 17 amino acids. Germline CDR1 is MGHRA and CDR2 is YSYEKL. This CDR3 is CASSQTSLAGGRGELFF. CDR3 nucleotide sequence: TGCGCCAGCAGCCAGACTTCGCTAGCGGGGGGCCGGGGGGAGCTGTTTTTT.

V gene TRBV5-1 combines with J gene TRBJ1-6, with D possibly matching TRBD1 (6 bases). With 0 bases removed from V and 2 bases from J, the gap between germline ends came to 18 bases. CDR3 length: 19 residues. The germline V gene has CDR1 SGHRS and CDR2 YFSETQ. The CDR3 sequence is CASSLDGVNRATYNSPLHF. For the CDR3, the DNA is TGCGCCAGCAGCTTGGATGGGGTGAACAGGGCGACCTATAATTCACCCCTCCACTTT. Full variable domain (missing parts from reference TRBV5-1 and TRBJ1-6): KAGVTQTPRYLIKTRGQQVTLSCSPISGHRSVSWYQQTPGQGLQFLFEYFSETQRNKGNFPGRFSGRQFSNSRSEMNVSTLELGDSALYLCASSLDGVNRATYNSPLHFGNGTRLTVT.

The chain uses TRBV10-3 and TRBJ1-1; weak D call: TRBD1 (6 bases). The CDR3 runs 14 residues. V gave up 3 bases and J gave up 8 bases, with 16 bases separating them. Germline CDR1 ENHRY, CDR2 SYGVKD. Written as DNA, the CDR3 is TGTGCCATCAGTGACCGGGACACCAACTCGGAAGCTTTCTTT. Translating it yields CAISDRDTNSEAFF.

The sample holds one count of this clone. The chain links TRBV6-6 to TRBJ1-1; no clear D. V lost 5 bases and J 6 bases, leaving 7 bases between the germline ends. Germline-derived CDR1 and CDR2 are MNHNY and SVGAGI (reference sequence). The CDR3 has 11 amino acids. CDR3 bases: TGTGCCAGCAGTCAGGAATCTGAAGCTTTCTTT. Its protein product is CASSQESEAFF.

The V gene is TRBV7-2, the J gene TRBJ1-6; D possibly corresponds to TRBD1 (6 bases). V lost 7 bases and J lost 9, with 16 bases in between. The CDR3 is made up of 14 amino acids. CDR1 SGHTA and CDR2 FQGNSA come from the germline V gene. The CDR3 region is CASTPGGAASPLHF. DNA for the CDR3: TGTGCCAGCACCCCCGGGGGGGCCGCTTCACCCCTCCACTTT.

The J gene is TRBJ2-7, the V gene TRBV7-2, with a tentative D call TRBD2 (6 bases). The CDR3 is made up of 17 amino acids. V lost 0 bases, J lost 0 bases, and 15 bases lay in between. CDR1 SGHTA and CDR2 FQGNSA come from the germline V gene. CDR3 bases: TGTGCCAGCAGCTTAGCACCCGGGGGAAGGTCCTCCTACGAGCAGTACTTC. Its protein is CASSLAPGGRSSYEQYF.

V usage is TRBV6-2 or TRBV6-3 and J usage is TRBJ1-6; 8 bases line up with TRBD1. The ends lost 4 bases at V and 0 bases at J; junction bases unmatched: 2. This CDR3 is built from 16 residues. Germline CDR1 and CDR2: MNHEY and SVGEGT. The CDR3 protein is CASSSGGRSYNSPLHF. CDR3 coding DNA: TGTGCCAGCAGTTCAGGGGGCCGCTCCTATAATTCACCCCTCCACTTT.

This chain joins TRBV6-6 and TRBJ1-2, with 8 bases fitting TRBD1. Germline CDR1 is MNHNY and CDR2 is SVGAGI (reference sequence). The length of the CDR3 is 13 residues. Trimming took 6 bases from V and 7 from J; bases not matched to a gene: 7. CDR3 protein: CASRPQGASGYTF. CDR3 sequence (DNA): TGTGCCAGCAGGCCCCAGGGGGCCTCTGGCTACACCTTC.

This clone was seen a single time. The chain employs TRBV4-1 and TRBJ1-1; a weak D match, TRBD1 (5 bases). CDR3 size: 15 residues. The germline CDR1 and CDR2 sequences are MGHRA and YSYEKL. V lost 1 base to trimming and J lost 0 bases, with 9 bases between them. The chain's CDR3 is CASSQGTGLNTEAFF. DNA of the CDR3: TGCGCCAGCAGCCAAGGAACAGGATTGAACACTGAAGCTTTCTTT.